Here is one T cell receptor (beta chain) with its context. These data come from a study of blood T cell repertoires in COVID-19. About the research overall: Samples taken during acute and convalescent COVID-19 were collected in the United States, Italy and Spain. Sources were T cells, B-cell-depleted T cells, or PBMCs; the material itself was cDNA or gDNA.

Per the original data handling: How many nucleated cells were present was estimated from reference gene primer amplification. TCRdb's copy holds only in-frame clones and misses some; the assay was immunoSEQ multiplex PCR. V, J and clone size are those of that table, while D and trimming were read from the DNA. The sample contains about 320,000 clones, about 82% of which appear only once. CDR3 length: 15 residues. In germline, CDR1 is KGHSH, CDR2 LQKENI. The trim removed 3 bases at V and 2 bases at J, leaving 3 bases unmatched. The sequencing input was peripheral blood. V and J are TRBV18 and TRBJ1-5; 8 positions agree with TRBD1. The source is a woman aged 45-60 years with acute or convalescent COVID-19. Here the CDR3 DNA reads TGTGCCAGCTCACCGCAGGGGGCTGGCAATCAGCCCCAGCATTTT. Its translation is CASSPQGAGNQPQHF. Variable domain in full (rest from reference TRBV18 and TRBJ1-5): NAGVMQNPRHLVRRRGQEARLRCSPMKGHSHVYWYRQLPEEGLKFMVYLQKENIIDESGMPKERFSAEFPKEGPSILRIQQVVRGDSAAYFCASSPQGAGNQPQHFGDGTRLSIL.